One and the same sample provided the 3 T cell receptor beta chains below, sequenced in a study of blood T cell repertoires in COVID-19. Libraries were prepared by immunoSEQ multiplex PCR; TCRdb keeps only in-frame clonotypes and omits some of them. The sample has some 130,000 clones, under 90% seen once. The sample comprised peripheral blood. These receptors originate from a woman aged 55-75 years with active or convalescent COVID-19.

V and J are TRBV10-3 and TRBJ2-7; tentative D call: TRBD1 (6 bases). Germline V gene data show CDR1 as ENHRY and CDR2 as SYGVKD. The V gene lost 10 bases and the J gene lost 1 base, with 23 bases spanning the gap. The CDR3 spans 16 residues. The CDR3 loop is CATALIGTGSSYEQYF. The CDR3 DNA reads as TGTGCCACCGCGCTAATAGGAACAGGGAGTTCCTACGAGCAGTACTTC.

The rearrangement uses TRBV19 and TRBJ2-3; possible D gene TRBD2, 5 bases. The germline gives CDR1 LNHDA, CDR2 SQIVND (reference sequence). The V end lost 9 bases, the J end lost 2 bases, and 15 bases lay between the germline ends. The CDR3 runs to 14 residues. Written as DNA, the CDR3 is TGTGCCAGCCGAGGAGGAGCCCCCACAGATACGCAGTATTTT. This sequence encodes CASRGGAPTDTQYF.

This chain links TRBV28 with TRBJ1-5; TRBD1 agrees at 7 bases. In germline, CDR1 is MDHEN, CDR2 SYDVKM. CDR3 size: 17 residues. The trim removed 7 bases at V and 2 bases at J, leaving 14 bases unmatched. The CDR3 nucleotides are TGTGCCAGCAACGTCGAGGAGGGGGCGTTTGGCAATCAGCCCCAGCATTTT. Protein sequence: CASNVEEGAFGNQPQHF.